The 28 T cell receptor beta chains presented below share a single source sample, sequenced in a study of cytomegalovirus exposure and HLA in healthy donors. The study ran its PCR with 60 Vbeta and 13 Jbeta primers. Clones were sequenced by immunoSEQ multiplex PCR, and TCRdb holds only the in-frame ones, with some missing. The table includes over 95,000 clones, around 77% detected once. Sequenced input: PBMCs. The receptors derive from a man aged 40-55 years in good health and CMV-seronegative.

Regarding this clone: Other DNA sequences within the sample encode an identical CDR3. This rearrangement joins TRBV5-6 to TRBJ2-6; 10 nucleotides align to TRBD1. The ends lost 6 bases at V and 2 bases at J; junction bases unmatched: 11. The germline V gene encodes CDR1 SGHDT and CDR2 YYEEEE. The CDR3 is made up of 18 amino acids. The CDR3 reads CASTLRGTGVPGANVLTF. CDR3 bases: TGTGCCAGCACCCTTAGGGGGACAGGGGTCCCTGGGGCCAACGTCCTGACTTTC.

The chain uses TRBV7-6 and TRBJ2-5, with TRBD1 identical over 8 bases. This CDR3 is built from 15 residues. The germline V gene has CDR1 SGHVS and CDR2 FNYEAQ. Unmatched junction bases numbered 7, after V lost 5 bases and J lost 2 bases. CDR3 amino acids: CASSPRQGSQETQYF. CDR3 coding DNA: TGTGCCAGCAGCCCCAGACAGGGGTCGCAAGAGACCCAGTACTTC.

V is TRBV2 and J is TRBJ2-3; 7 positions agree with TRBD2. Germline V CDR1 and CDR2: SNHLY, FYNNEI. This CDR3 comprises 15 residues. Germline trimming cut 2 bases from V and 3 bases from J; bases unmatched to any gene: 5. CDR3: CASSEWRERTDTQYF. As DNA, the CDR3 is TGTGCCAGCAGTGAATGGCGGGAGAGGACAGATACGCAGTATTTT.

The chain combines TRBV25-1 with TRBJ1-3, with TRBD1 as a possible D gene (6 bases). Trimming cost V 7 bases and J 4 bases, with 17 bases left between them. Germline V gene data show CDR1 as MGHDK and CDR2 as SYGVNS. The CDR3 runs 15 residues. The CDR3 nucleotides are TGTGCCAGCACCCCGAGGGGGACGGGAGGAAACACCATATATTTT. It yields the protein CASTPRGTGGNTIYF.

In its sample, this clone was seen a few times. The CDR3 loop reads CASSSGTRDYNEQFF. The CDR3 nucleotides read TGTGCCAGCAGCTCCGGGACTAGAGATTACAATGAGCAGTTCTTC. The chain carries TRBV5-4 and TRBJ2-1; TRBD2 aligns across 8 bases. Germline CDR1 SGHNT, CDR2 YYREEE (reference sequence). V lost 3 bases, J lost 4 bases, and 6 bases stayed unmatched. The CDR3 has 15 amino acids.

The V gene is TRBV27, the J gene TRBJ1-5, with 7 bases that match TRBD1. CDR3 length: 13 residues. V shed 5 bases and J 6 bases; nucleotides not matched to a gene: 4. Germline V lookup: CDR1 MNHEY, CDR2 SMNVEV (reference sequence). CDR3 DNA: TGTGCCAGCAGTACCTCAGGGGGTCAGCCCCAGCATTTT. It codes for CASSTSGGQPQHF.

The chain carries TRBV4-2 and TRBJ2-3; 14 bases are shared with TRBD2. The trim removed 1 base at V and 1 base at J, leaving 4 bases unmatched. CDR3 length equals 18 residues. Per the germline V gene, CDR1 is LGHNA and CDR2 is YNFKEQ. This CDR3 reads CASSQGTSGGFRTDTQYF. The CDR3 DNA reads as TGTGCCAGCAGCCAAGGGACTAGCGGGGGGTTTCGCACAGATACGCAGTATTTT.

The CDR3 DNA is TGTGCCAGTAGGGTGGACAGCAACAATAATTCACCCCTCCACTTT. Its protein is CASRVDSNNNSPLHF. This chain uses TRBV19 with TRBJ1-6, with a weak D call TRBD1 (6 bases). Germline lookup yields CDR1 LNHDA and CDR2 SQIVND (reference sequence). The CDR3 consists of 15 residues. V was pared by 6 bases and J by 5 bases, with 14 bases between.

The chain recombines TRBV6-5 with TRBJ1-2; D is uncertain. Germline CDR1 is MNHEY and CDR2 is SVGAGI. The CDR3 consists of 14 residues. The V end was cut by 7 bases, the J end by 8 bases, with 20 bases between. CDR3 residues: CASTRQSGFEGYTF. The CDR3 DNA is TGTGCCAGCACCCGACAATCCGGATTTGAGGGCTACACCTTC.

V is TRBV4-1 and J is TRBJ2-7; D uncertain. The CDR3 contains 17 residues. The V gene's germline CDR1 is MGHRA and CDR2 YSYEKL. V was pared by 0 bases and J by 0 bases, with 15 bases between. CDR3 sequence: CASSQDQRFLSSYEQYF. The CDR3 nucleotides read TGCGCCAGCAGCCAAGATCAGAGGTTCCTTAGCTCCTACGAGCAGTACTTC.

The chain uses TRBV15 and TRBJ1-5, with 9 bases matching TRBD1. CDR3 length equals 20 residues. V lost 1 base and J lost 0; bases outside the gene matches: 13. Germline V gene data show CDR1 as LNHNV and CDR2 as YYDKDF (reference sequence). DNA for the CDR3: TGTGCCACCAGCAGAGGACCGGGACAGGGCCCAGGGAATAGCAATCAGCCCCAGCATTTT. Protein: CATSRGPGQGPGNSNQPQHF.

The DNA of the CDR3 is TGTGCCAGCAGTGAAAGGTGGACAGGGTTTGGAGGCTACACCTTC. Its protein is CASSERWTGFGGYTF. V gene TRBV6-1 combines with J gene TRBJ1-2; 8 bases are shared with TRBD1. Germline V gene sequence: CDR1 MNHNS, CDR2 SASEGT. This CDR3 has 15 residues. With V trimmed by 2 bases and J by 8 bases, 10 bases remained unmatched.

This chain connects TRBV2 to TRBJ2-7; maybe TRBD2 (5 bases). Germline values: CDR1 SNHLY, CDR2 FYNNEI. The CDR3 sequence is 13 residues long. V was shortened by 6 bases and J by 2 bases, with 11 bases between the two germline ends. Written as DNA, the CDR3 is TGTGCCAGCAGGGAGGACCTACCCTACGAGCAGTACTTC. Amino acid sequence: CASREDLPYEQYF.

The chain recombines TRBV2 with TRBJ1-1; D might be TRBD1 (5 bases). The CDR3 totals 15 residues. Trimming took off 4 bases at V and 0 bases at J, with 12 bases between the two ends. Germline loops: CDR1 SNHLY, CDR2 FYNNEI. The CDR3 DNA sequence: TGTGCCAGCAGTGGGGGGGGAGTGATGAACACTGAAGCTTTCTTT. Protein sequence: CASSGGGVMNTEAFF.

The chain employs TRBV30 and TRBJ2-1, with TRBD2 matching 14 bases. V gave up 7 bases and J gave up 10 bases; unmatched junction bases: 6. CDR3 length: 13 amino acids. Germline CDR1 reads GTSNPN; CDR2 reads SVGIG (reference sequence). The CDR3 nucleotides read TGTGCCTTGGGACTAGCGGGAGTTGGGGAGCAGTTCTTC. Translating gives CALGLAGVGEQFF.

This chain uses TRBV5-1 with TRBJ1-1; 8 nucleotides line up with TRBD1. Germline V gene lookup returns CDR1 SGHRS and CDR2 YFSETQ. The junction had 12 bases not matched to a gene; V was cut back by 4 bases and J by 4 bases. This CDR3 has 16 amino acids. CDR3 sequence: CASSLGQGGFSTEAFF. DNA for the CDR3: TGCGCCAGCAGCCTCGGACAGGGCGGTTTTAGCACTGAAGCTTTCTTT.

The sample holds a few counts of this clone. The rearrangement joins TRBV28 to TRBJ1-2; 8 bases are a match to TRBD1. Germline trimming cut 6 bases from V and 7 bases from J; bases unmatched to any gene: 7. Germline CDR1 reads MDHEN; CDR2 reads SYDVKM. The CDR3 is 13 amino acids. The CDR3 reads CASSRQGLGGYTF. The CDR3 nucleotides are TGTGCCAGCAGCAGACAGGGGCTGGGTGGCTACACCTTC.

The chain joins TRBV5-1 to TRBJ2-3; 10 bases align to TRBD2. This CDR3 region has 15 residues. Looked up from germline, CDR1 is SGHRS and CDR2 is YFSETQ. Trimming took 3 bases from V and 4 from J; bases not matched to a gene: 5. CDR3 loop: CASSSSGRAADTQYF. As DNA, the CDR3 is TGCGCCAGCAGCTCCAGCGGGAGGGCGGCAGATACGCAGTATTTT.

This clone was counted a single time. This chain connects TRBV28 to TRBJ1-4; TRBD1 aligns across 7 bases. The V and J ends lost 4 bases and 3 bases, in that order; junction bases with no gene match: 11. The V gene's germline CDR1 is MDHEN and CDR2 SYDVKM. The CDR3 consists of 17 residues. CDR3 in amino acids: CASSYYRGTGANEKLFF. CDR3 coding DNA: TGTGCCAGCAGTTACTACAGGGGTACAGGGGCTAATGAAAAACTGTTTTTT.

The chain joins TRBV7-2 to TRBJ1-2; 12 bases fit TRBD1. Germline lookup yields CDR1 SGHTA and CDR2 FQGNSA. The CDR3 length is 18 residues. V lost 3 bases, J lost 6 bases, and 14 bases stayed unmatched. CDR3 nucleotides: TGTGCCAGCAGCTTTGGACGGATGCCGGGACAGGGGGCTCATGGCTACACCTTC. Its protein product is CASSFGRMPGQGAHGYTF.

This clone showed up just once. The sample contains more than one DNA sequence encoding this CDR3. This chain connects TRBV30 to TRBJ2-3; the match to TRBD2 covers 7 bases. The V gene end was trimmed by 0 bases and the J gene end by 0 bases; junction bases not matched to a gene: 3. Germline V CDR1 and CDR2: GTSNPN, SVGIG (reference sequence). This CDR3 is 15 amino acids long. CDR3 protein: CAWSVSGGSTDTQYF. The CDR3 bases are TGTGCCTGGAGTGTTTCGGGAGGCAGCACAGATACGCAGTATTTT.

DNA for the CDR3: TGTGCCAGCAGCTCTGGTCCGGGAGAGACCCAGTACTTC. Translating it yields CASSSGPGETQYF. This chain connects TRBV2 to TRBJ2-5; D not resolved. The CDR3 runs to 13 residues. Germline lookup yields CDR1 SNHLY and CDR2 FYNNEI. Trimming took off 6 bases at V and 4 bases at J, with 12 bases between the two ends.

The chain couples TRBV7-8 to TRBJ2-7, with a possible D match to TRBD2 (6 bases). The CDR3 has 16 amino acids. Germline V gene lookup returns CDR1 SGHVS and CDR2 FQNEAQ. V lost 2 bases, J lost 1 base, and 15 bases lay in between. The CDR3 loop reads CASSLRGTGTSYEQYF. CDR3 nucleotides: TGTGCCAGCAGCTTACGCGGGACGGGTACTTCCTACGAGCAGTACTTC. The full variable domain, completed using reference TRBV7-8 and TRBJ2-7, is GAGVSQSPRYKVAKRGQDVALRCDPISGHVSLFWYQQALGQGPEFLTYFQNEAQLDKSGLPSDRFFAERPEGSVSTLKIQRTQQEDSAVYLCASSLRGTGTSYEQYFGPGTRLTVT.

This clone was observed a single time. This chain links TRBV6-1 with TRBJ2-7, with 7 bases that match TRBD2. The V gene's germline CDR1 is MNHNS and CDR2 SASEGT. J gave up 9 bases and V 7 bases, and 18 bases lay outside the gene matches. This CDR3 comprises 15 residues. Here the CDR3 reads CASKMVAGSDLGQYF. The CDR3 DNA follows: TGTGCCAGCAAGATGGTAGCGGGTTCCGATTTGGGGCAGTACTTC.

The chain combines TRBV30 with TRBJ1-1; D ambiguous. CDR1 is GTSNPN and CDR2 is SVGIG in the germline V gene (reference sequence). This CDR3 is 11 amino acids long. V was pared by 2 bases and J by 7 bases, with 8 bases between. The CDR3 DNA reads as TGTGCCTGGAGTCCACAACGTGAAGCTTTCTTT. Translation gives CAWSPQREAFF.

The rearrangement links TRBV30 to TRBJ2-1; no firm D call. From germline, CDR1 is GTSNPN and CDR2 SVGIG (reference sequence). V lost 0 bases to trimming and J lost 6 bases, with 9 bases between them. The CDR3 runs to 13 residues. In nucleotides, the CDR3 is TGTGCCTGGAGTGTTTTGTCTAGCAATGAGCAGTTCTTC. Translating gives CAWSVLSSNEQFF. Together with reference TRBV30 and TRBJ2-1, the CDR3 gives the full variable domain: SQTIHQWPATLVQPVGSPLSLECTVEGTSNPNLYWYRQAAGRGLQLLFYSVGIGQISSEVPQNLSASRPQDRQFILSSKKLLLSDSGFYLCAWSVLSSNEQFFGPGTRLTVL.

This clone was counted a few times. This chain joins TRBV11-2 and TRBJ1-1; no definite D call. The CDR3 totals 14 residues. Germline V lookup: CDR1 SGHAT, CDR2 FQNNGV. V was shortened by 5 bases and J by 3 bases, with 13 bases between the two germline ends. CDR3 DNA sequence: TGTGCCAGCAGCGGAGTGTTCGGGGACACTGAAGCTTTCTTT. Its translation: CASSGVFGDTEAFF.

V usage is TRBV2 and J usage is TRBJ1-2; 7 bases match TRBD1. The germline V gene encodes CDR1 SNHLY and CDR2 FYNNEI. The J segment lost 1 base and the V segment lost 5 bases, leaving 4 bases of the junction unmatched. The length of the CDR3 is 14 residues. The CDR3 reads CASSRGQSNYGYTF. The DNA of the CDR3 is TGTGCCAGCAGTCGGGGACAGAGTAACTATGGCTACACCTTC.